Each of the 26 T cell receptor beta chains below was sequenced from the same sample in a study of blood T cell repertoires in COVID-19. The table came from immunoSEQ multiplex PCR; TCRdb's copy has only in-frame clones and leaves some out. The table records more than 100,000 clones, 85% to 90% of them present only once. The specimen sequenced was peripheral blood. The receptors were sampled from a woman between 70 and 85 years old with acute or convalescent COVID-19.

The table lists this clone with a few counts. This chain links TRBV5-1 with TRBJ1-5; D gene ambiguous. The V gene lost 4 bases and the J gene lost 1 base, with 6 bases spanning the gap. CDR3 length: 13 residues. The V gene's germline CDR1 is SGHRS and CDR2 YFSETQ. The CDR3 protein is CASSAGSNQPQHF. CDR3 DNA sequence: TGCGCCAGCAGCGCGGGGAGCAATCAGCCCCAGCATTTT.

The CDR3: CASSLSTGKEQYF. CDR3 DNA sequence: TGTGCCAGCAGTTTATCAACAGGAAAGGAGCAGTACTTC. J is TRBJ2-7 and V is TRBV28; perhaps TRBD1 as D (5 bases). This CDR3 region has 13 residues. V was pared by 1 base and J by 7 bases, with 11 bases between. In germline, CDR1 is MDHEN, CDR2 SYDVKM.

In its sample, this clone was seen a few times. The rearrangement links TRBV28 to TRBJ1-3; possible D gene TRBD1, 5 bases. This CDR3 region has 16 residues. Germline V gene lookup returns CDR1 MDHEN and CDR2 SYDVKM. Trimming left V 4 bases short and J 1 base short, with 14 bases between. This chain's CDR3 is CASSSSQGGSGNTIYF. The CDR3 bases are TGTGCCAGCAGTTCCTCCCAGGGTGGATCTGGAAACACCATATATTTT.

V and J are TRBV19 and TRBJ1-3; possibly TRBD1 for D (5 bases). Germline V gives CDR1 LNHDA, CDR2 SQIVND (reference sequence). The length of the CDR3 is 16 residues. Trimming stripped 5 bases from V and 0 bases from J, with 14 bases between. CDR3 sequence: CASSGGGQYSGNTIYF. In nucleotides, the CDR3 is TGTGCCAGTAGTGGGGGAGGGCAGTACTCTGGAAACACCATATATTTT.

This chain links TRBV15 with TRBJ2-4; tentative D call: TRBD2 (6 bases). The CDR3 is 15 amino acids. The germline V gene has CDR1 LNHNV and CDR2 YYDKDF (reference sequence). V was clipped by 3 bases and J by 8 bases, with 17 bases between them. The CDR3 loop reads CATSSLRGGLDIQYF. The CDR3, as DNA: TGTGCCACCAGCAGCCTCCGAGGAGGGTTGGACATTCAGTACTTC.

The chain is built from TRBV6-1 and TRBJ2-7; D unclear. Germline CDR1 MNHNS, CDR2 SASEGT. The CDR3 totals 14 residues. V lost 1 base and J 3 bases, leaving 10 bases between the germline ends. The DNA of the CDR3 is TGTGCCAGCAGTGAAGACCTAGTGGGCTACGAGCAGTACTTC. Its protein product is CASSEDLVGYEQYF.

The chain couples TRBV10-2 to TRBJ2-3; 9 positions agree with TRBD1. Germline lookup yields CDR1 WSHSY and CDR2 SAAADI. This CDR3 has 13 amino acids. V lost 8 bases to trimming and J lost 5 bases; unmatched junction nucleotides: 5. CDR3 residues: CASGTDRGDTQYF. CDR3 in DNA: TGCGCCAGCGGGACGGACAGGGGAGATACGCAGTATTTT.

This chain uses TRBV29-1 with TRBJ1-6; perhaps TRBD1 as D (5 bases). The CDR3 consists of 16 residues. Germline CDR1 is SQVTM and CDR2 is ANQGSEA. Trimming cost V 8 bases and J 9 bases, with 26 bases left between them. The CDR3: CSSLPNVTQGASPLHF. The CDR3 DNA follows: TGCAGCTCATTACCAAATGTAACCCAAGGGGCTTCACCCCTCCACTTT.

Only one count was recorded for this clone. The J gene is TRBJ1-2, the V gene TRBV5-5, with 8 bases aligning to TRBD1. Per the germline V gene, CDR1 is SGHKS and CDR2 is YYEKEE (reference sequence). This CDR3 region has 15 residues. V shed 4 bases, J shed 8 bases, and the junction held 13 bases outside the gene matches. In DNA, the CDR3 is TGTGCCAGCAGCGAGTCCGGGACAGGATCTTGGGGCTACACCTTC. Its translation is CASSESGTGSWGYTF.

The rearrangement joins TRBV5-1 to TRBJ2-2, with TRBD1 matching over 9 bases. The CDR3 sequence is 15 residues long. J gave up 8 bases and V 0 bases, and 5 bases lay outside the gene matches. In germline, CDR1 is SGHRS, CDR2 YFSETQ. The CDR3: CASSLATGGGGELFF. The DNA of the CDR3 is TGCGCCAGCAGCTTGGCCACAGGGGGCGGAGGGGAGCTGTTTTTT.

This chain connects TRBV3-1 (or the pseudogene TRBV3-2) to TRBJ1-2; D is undetermined. The V end was cut by 1 base, the J end by 0 bases, with 6 bases between. The CDR3 totals 14 residues. Germline V lookup: CDR1 LGHDT, CDR2 YNNKEL (reference sequence). Written as DNA, the CDR3 is TGTGCCAGCAGCCAAGTTAGCCCTAACTATGGCTACACCTTC. As protein: CASSQVSPNYGYTF.

The chain joins TRBV5-4 to TRBJ2-5; 11 bases match TRBD2. CDR1 SGHNT and CDR2 YYREEE come from the germline V gene (reference sequence). The J segment lost 5 bases and the V segment lost 0 bases, leaving 9 bases of the junction unmatched. CDR3 length: 17 residues. The CDR3: CASSLVSGGALLETQYF. DNA of the CDR3: TGTGCCAGCAGCTTGGTTAGCGGGGGGGCCCTGTTGGAGACCCAGTACTTC.

The table lists this clone with a few counts. This rearrangement joins TRBV5-4 to TRBJ2-7, with D possibly being TRBD1 (6 bases). Trimming stripped 7 bases from V and 2 bases from J, with 16 bases between. Per the germline V gene, CDR1 is SGHNT and CDR2 is YYREEE (reference sequence). This CDR3 spans 14 amino acids. CDR3 DNA: TGTGCCAGCCTTCAACAGGGAAAAGCCTACGAGCAGTACTTC. The encoded protein is CASLQQGKAYEQYF.

For the CDR3, the DNA is TGTGCCAGCAGTGAATGGAGAGGAAAATACGAGCAGTACTTC. Translation gives CASSEWRGKYEQYF. This chain joins TRBV6-1 and TRBJ2-7; no clear D gene. CDR1 is MNHNS and CDR2 is SASEGT in the germline V gene. Deletions cut 2 bases from V and 4 bases from J, with 12 bases between. The CDR3 contains 14 residues.

This chain connects TRBV12-1 to TRBJ1-4; the tabulated D call, TRBD1, remains unverified against the DNA. TRBV12-1 is shown as a pseudogene. The CDR3 sequence is 16 residues long. CDR3 region: CASSFVAVATNEKLFF. Here the CDR3 DNA reads TGTGCCAGCAGCTTTGTCGCAGTTGCAACTAATGAAAAACTGTTTTTT.

The CDR3: CASSPQGSNEKLFF. In nucleotides, the CDR3 is TGCGCCAGCAGCCCGCAGGGATCTAATGAAAAACTGTTTTTT. The chain has TRBV4-1 and TRBJ1-4, with a weak D call TRBD1 (5 bases). This CDR3 comprises 14 residues. The ends were cut back, 4 bases at V and 3 bases at J, with 9 bases in the middle. In germline, CDR1 is MGHRA, CDR2 YSYEKL.

V usage is TRBV20-1 and J usage is TRBJ1-1; D possibly corresponds to TRBD1 (5 bases). Trimming removed 5 bases from V and 7 bases from J, with 11 bases in between. Germline CDR1 and CDR2: DFQATT and SNEGSKA (reference sequence). The CDR3 covers 11 residues. CDR3 nucleotides: TGCAGTGCTCGACAGACTTTTGAAGCTTTCTTT. Translated: CSARQTFEAFF.

The chain joins TRBV6-5 to TRBJ1-2; 9 nucleotides line up with TRBD1. Germline CDR1 MNHEY, CDR2 SVGAGI. The trim removed 7 bases at V and 7 bases at J, leaving 13 bases unmatched. The CDR3 runs 15 residues. CDR3 region: CASNTPGTGSSGYTF. The CDR3 nucleotides read TGTGCCAGCAATACTCCTGGGACAGGGTCCAGTGGCTACACCTTC.

This chain links TRBV24-1 with TRBJ1-5; TRBD1 matches at 8 bases. With V trimmed by 2 bases and J by 5 bases, 1 base remained unmatched. The CDR3 consists of 14 residues. CDR1 KGHDR and CDR2 SFDVKD come from the germline V gene. The CDR3 is CATSDSQGDQPQHF. The CDR3 region has the DNA TGTGCCACCAGTGATTCACAGGGGGATCAGCCCCAGCATTTT.

The rearrangement links TRBV5-4 to TRBJ2-7; 8 nucleotides agree with TRBD2. Germline values: CDR1 SGHNT, CDR2 YYREEE (reference sequence). The CDR3 runs 16 residues. The V segment lost 0 bases and the J segment 2 bases; nucleotides outside the gene matches: 7. The CDR3 bases are TGTGCCAGCAGCTTGGATCCCGGGGGGGCCGCCTACGAGCAGTACTTC. Translation gives CASSLDPGGAAYEQYF. Supplemented by reference TRBV5-4 and TRBJ2-7, the full variable domain reads ETGVTQSPTHLIKTRGQQVTLRCSSQSGHNTVSWYQQALGQGPQFIFQYYREEENGRGNFPPRFSGLQFPNYSSELNVNALELDDSALYLCASSLDPGGAAYEQYFGPGTRLTVT.

The chain recombines TRBV2 with TRBJ1-2; tentative D call: TRBD1 (5 bases). The CDR3 runs to 14 residues. Germline CDR1 is SNHLY and CDR2 is FYNNEI. The V end lost 4 bases, the J end lost 4 bases, and 13 bases lay between the germline ends. In DNA form, the CDR3 reads TGTGCCAGCAGTGCCGGGCAGGGAGGCTATGGCTACACCTTC. Protein sequence: CASSAGQGGYGYTF.

The chain joins TRBV28 to TRBJ1-4; D call uncertain. The CDR3 contains 15 residues. Germline values: CDR1 MDHEN, CDR2 SYDVKM. The V end was cut by 2 bases, the J end by 3 bases, with 10 bases between. The CDR3 coding sequence is TGTGCCAGCAGTTTAGGCGGGGTGCCTAATGAAAAACTGTTTTTT. Translating gives CASSLGGVPNEKLFF.

The genes are TRBV19 and TRBJ2-6, with 7 bases that match TRBD1. V lost 4 bases and J lost 4; bases outside the gene matches: 4. Germline loops: CDR1 LNHDA, CDR2 SQIVND (reference sequence). The CDR3 extends over 15 amino acids. CDR3 in amino acids: CASSTTGAGANVLTF. The CDR3 DNA sequence: TGTGCCAGTAGTACCACAGGGGCCGGGGCCAACGTCCTGACTTTC.

This clone came up once. V gene TRBV5-1 combines with J gene TRBJ2-1, with a weak D call TRBD2 (6 bases). This CDR3 region has 15 residues. V lost 4 bases and J lost 6, with 17 bases in between. The germline V gene has CDR1 SGHRS and CDR2 YFSETQ. CDR3: CASSPYWGVGNEQFF. DNA for the CDR3: TGCGCCAGCAGCCCCTATTGGGGGGTGGGCAATGAGCAGTTCTTC.

The rearrangement uses TRBV14 and TRBJ1-5, with a tentative D call TRBD1 (5 bases). The CDR3 contains 13 residues. Germline values: CDR1 SGHDN, CDR2 FVKESK. V lost 4 bases, J lost 3 bases, and 7 bases lay in between. CDR3 sequence reads: CASSRQSNQPQHF. DNA for the CDR3: TGTGCCAGCAGCCGACAGTCCAATCAGCCCCAGCATTTT.

This clone was seen just once. The J gene is TRBJ2-3, the V gene TRBV29-1; TRBD2 aligns across 10 bases. Germline CDR1 is SQVTM and CDR2 is ANQGSEA. V was pared by 2 bases and J by 8 bases, with 7 bases of the junction left unmatched. The CDR3 sequence is 14 residues long. CDR3 DNA: TGCAGCGTTGAACGTAGCGGGGGGCCGGGTACGCAGTATTTT. Translated, it gives CSVERSGGPGTQYF.